This T cell receptor beta chain came from a study of control samples from healthy donors and cancer patients. This clone was observed once. The method was immunoSEQ multiplex PCR; TCRdb's version includes in-frame clones alone and lacks a portion of them. The sample shows 170,000 or so clones, 91% of them seen only once. The germline V gene encodes CDR1 SEHNR and CDR2 FQNEAQ (reference sequence). V lost 5 bases and J 4 bases, leaving 7 bases between the germline ends. The CDR3 runs to 12 residues. Sequencing was carried out using blood. The source of this sequence is a woman aged 40 to 49 in good health. V gene TRBV7-9 combines with J gene TRBJ2-3; a weak D match, TRBD1 (6 bases). The CDR3 sequence: CASSEGADTQYF. The DNA of the CDR3 is TGTGCCAGCAGCGAGGGGGCAGATACGCAGTATTTT.